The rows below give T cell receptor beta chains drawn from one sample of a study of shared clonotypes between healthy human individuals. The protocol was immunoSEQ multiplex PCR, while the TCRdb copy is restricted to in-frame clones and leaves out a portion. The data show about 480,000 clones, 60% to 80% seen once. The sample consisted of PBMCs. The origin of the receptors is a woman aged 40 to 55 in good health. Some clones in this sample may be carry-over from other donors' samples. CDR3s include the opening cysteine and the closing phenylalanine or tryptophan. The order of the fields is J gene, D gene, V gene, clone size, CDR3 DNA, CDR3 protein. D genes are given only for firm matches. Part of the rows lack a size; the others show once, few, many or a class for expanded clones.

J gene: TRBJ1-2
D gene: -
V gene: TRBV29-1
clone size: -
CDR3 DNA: TGCAGCGCCGAGTTACAGTATGGCTACACCTTC
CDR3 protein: CSAELQYGYTF

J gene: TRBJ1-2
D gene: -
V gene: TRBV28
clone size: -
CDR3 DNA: TGTGCCAGCAGTTTAAGCCGGGCCCCAGCTAACTATGGCTACACCTTC
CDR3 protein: CASSLSRAPANYGYTF

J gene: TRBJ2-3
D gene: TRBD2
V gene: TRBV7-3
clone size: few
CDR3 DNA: TGTGCCAGCAGCTTGGGACTAGCGGAAATCACAGATACGCAGTATTTT
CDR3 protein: CASSLGLAEITDTQYF

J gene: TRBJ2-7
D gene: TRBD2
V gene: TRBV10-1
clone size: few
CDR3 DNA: TGCGCCAGCAGTGAGGGGGGGGTCTACGAGCAGTACTTC
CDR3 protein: CASSEGGVYEQYF

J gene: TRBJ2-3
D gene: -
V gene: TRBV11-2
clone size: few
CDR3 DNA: TGTGCCAGCAGCTTAAATAGGGATACGCAGTATTTT
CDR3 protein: CASSLNRDTQYF

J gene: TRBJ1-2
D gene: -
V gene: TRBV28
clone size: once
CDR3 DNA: TGTGCCAGCAGCCCTCTTGAAACAGGGTCAGAGTACTATGGCTACACCTTC
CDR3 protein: CASSPLETGSEYYGYTF

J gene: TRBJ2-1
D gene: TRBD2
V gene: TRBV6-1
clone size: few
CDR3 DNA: TGTGCCAGCAGTGAAGGGATAGCGGGAGGTTTTGAGCAGTTCTTC
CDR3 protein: CASSEGIAGGFEQFF

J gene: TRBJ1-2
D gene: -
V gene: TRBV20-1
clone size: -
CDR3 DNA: TGCAGTGCTCGGGGGTTGGATGGCTACACCTTC
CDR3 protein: CSARGLDGYTF

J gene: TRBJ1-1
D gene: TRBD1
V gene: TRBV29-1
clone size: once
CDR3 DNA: TGCAGCGGCGGACAGGGGACCGGTACTGAAGCTTTCTTT
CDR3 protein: CSGGQGTGTEAFF

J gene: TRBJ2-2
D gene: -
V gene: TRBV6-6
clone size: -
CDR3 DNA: TGTGCCAGCAGTGACTCGGCGGAGTCCAACACCGGGGAGCTGTTTTTT
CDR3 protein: CASSDSAESNTGELFF

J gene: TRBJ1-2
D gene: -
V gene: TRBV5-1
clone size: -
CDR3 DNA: TGCGCCAGCAGCTTGGCGGCCAGTTCTAACTATGGCTACACCTTC
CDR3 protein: CASSLAASSNYGYTF

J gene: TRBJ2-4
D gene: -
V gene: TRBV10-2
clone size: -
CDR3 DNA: TGCGCCAGCAAAGAGGTCCTAGCCAAAAACATTCAGTACTTC
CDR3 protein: CASKEVLAKNIQYF

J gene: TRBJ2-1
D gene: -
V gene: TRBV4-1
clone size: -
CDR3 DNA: TGCGCCAGCAGCCAAGACCCGTCGAGCTCCTACAATGAGCAGTTCTTC
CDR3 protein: CASSQDPSSSYNEQFF